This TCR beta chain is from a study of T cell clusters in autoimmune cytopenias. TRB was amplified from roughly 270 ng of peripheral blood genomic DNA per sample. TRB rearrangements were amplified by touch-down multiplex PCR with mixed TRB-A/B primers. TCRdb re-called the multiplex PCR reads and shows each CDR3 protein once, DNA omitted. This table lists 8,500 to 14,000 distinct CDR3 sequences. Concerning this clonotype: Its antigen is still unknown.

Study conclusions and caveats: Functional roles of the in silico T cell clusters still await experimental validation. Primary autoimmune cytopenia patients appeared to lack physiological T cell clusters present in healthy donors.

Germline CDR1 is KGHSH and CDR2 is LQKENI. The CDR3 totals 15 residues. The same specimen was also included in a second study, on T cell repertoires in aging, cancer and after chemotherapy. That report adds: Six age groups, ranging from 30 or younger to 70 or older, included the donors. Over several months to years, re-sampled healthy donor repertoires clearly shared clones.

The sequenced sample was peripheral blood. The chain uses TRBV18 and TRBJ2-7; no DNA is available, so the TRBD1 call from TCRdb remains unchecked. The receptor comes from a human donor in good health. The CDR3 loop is CASSPVTGGEGEQYF.